This T cell receptor (beta chain) was recovered during a study of T-cell reconstitution after alpha-beta-depleted transplantation in children. The study's findings and limits: The study reportedly traced alpha-beta T cells about two months after transplant to several hundred expanded graft clones. Where some patients showed high TCRbeta diversity at day 60, it came from recipient T cells and thymic progenitors that had survived. The main origin of T-cell counts and diversity one year after transplant was newly produced T cells.

With respect to this clonotype: Its antigen remains unidentified.

V was pared by 1 base and J by 7 bases, with 13 bases between. The CDR3 consists of 14 residues. The germline CDR1 and CDR2 sequences are LGHNA and YSLEER. Unique molecular identifiers were used to barcode this TCRbeta library. Via MiXCR, TCRdb re-called the PCR reads, giving one row per CDR3 protein. The data hold 200,000 to 250,000 distinct CDR3 sequences, with roughly 7.7% observed a single time. The V and J genes are TRBV4-3 and TRBJ1-1, with D uncertain. The TCR sequence derives from a male patient younger than 18 who had a stem cell transplant for acute lymphoblastic leukemia, so the T cells may come from the graft donor. This specimen consisted of PBMCs, mostly from graft donor cells, obtained 180 days after TCRalphabeta/CD19-depleted stem cell transplant. CDR3 amino acids: CASSQGGGDLEAFF. The CDR3 nucleotides are TGCGCCAGCAGCCAAGGGGGAGGTGACCTTGAAGCTTTCTTT.